This is a list of T cell receptor beta chains from one sample in a study of blood T cell repertoires in COVID-19. Here immunoSEQ multiplex PCR was the method, and the copy in TCRdb shows in-frame clones only, minus some. The table has 180,000 or so clones, around 87% seen once. Sequences were obtained from peripheral blood. The receptors derive from a man in his forties or fifties with active or convalescent COVID-19. The CDR3 runs from the conserved cysteine through the conserved F or W. The D gene is left open where the match is weak. Clone sizes are given selectively: once, few, many, or a class where the clone is expanded.

j_call | clone_size | v_call | d_call | cdr3_nt | cdr3_aa
TRBJ2-1 | NA | TRBV20-1 | NA | TGCAGTGCTAGTATGGGGGCGCCGGTCCAAGGGCAGTTCTTC | CSASMGAPVQGQFF
TRBJ1-2 | NA | TRBV15 | TRBD1 | TGTGCCACCAGCACAAAACCGGGACAGGGACTCTGGGGCTACACCTTC | CATSTKPGQGLWGYTF
TRBJ1-5 | once | TRBV5-1 | NA | TGCGCCAGCAGCCCCGGGAGCAATCAGCCCCAGCATTTT | CASSPGSNQPQHF
TRBJ2-5 | NA | TRBV7-9 | NA | TGTGCCAGCAGCTTGTACGGAGCCGGAGAGACCCAGTACTTC | CASSLYGAGETQYF
TRBJ2-3 | once | TRBV4-1 | NA | TGCGCCAGCAGCCAAGGTGCTCTCACATCCACAGATACGCAGTATTTT | CASSQGALTSTDTQYF
TRBJ1-1 | NA | TRBV5-5 | NA | TGTGCCAGCAGCCGGTGGGATGTGGGGAGCAATGCTGAAGCTTTCTTT | CASSRWDVGSNAEAFF
TRBJ1-5 | NA | TRBV6-5 | NA | TGTGCCAGCAGTTACGTGAGGAATCAGCCCCAGCATTTT | CASSYVRNQPQHF
TRBJ1-2 | NA | TRBV7-3 | NA | TGTGCCAGCAGTTCCCCCCTCGGGCAGGGATTTCCTGACTACACCTTC | CASSSPLGQGFPDYTF
TRBJ1-1 | few | TRBV6-1 | NA | TGTGCCAGCAGTGAAGCGGAGGGAAGCGCTGAAGCTTTCTTT | CASSEAEGSAEAFF
TRBJ2-5 | once | TRBV7-9 | NA | TGTGCCAGCAGCTCAGAGAGGAGGGAGACCCAGTACTTC | CASSSERRETQYF
TRBJ1-2 | NA | TRBV7-9 | NA | TGTGCCAGCAGCTTAGCCATCGAGGGAGTCCATGGCTACACCTTC | CASSLAIEGVHGYTF
TRBJ2-1 | NA | TRBV12-5 | TRBD2 | TGTGCTAGTGGATCGGGGGGGGATAGGGAGCAGTTCTTC | CASGSGGDREQFF
TRBJ2-1 | NA | TRBV24-1 | NA | TGTGCCACCAGTGATCCAAGGAGAAGCGGGCAACATGAGCAGTTCTTC | CATSDPRRSGQHEQFF
TRBJ1-3 | NA | TRBV14 | NA | TGTGCCAGCAGCCAAGATATCTCTGGAAACACCATATATTTT | CASSQDISGNTIYF
TRBJ2-3 | once | TRBV5-4 | TRBD2 | TGTGCCAGCAGCTTCGGAACGCTTGGTAGCGGGGGGGCCCAAGATACGCAGTATTTT | CASSFGTLGSGGAQDTQYF
TRBJ2-1 | NA | TRBV6-5 | TRBD1 | TGTGCCAGCAGCTCCGGACAGGGGGCCCTTAGTGAGCAGTTCTTC | CASSSGQGALSEQFF
TRBJ2-3 | NA | TRBV18 | TRBD2 | TGTGCCAGCTCACCACCGGGAGGGGCGGATACGCAGTATTTT | CASSPPGGADTQYF
TRBJ1-2 | NA | TRBV6-5 | NA | TGTGCCAGCAGTTACCCCCCAGGGCGGTCTAACATTGGCTACACCTTC | CASSYPPGRSNIGYTF
TRBJ2-2 | few | TRBV7-9 | TRBD1 | TGTGCCAGCAGCGGGGACAGCGGAGGCCCCGGGGAGCTGTTTTTT | CASSGDSGGPGELFF
TRBJ1-5 | NA | TRBV9 | TRBD1 | TGTGCCAGCAGCGTAGGCGGGACAGGCAATCAGCCCCAGCATTTT | CASSVGGTGNQPQHF
TRBJ2-3 | NA | TRBV14 | NA | TGTGCCAGCAGTACCCGAGGGATCACAGATACGCAGTATTTT | CASSTRGITDTQYF
TRBJ1-1 | NA | TRBV5-1 | TRBD1 | TGCGCCAGCAGCCCCAGTCAGGGGGAGAACACTGAAGCTTTCTTT | CASSPSQGENTEAFF
TRBJ2-5 | NA | TRBV24-1 | TRBD2 | TGTGCCACCAGTGACCCCGGGACTAGCGGCCAAGAGACCCAGTACTTC | CATSDPGTSGQETQYF
TRBJ2-7 | NA | TRBV15 | NA | TGTGCCACCAGCCAGGGGCATAACTACGAGCAGTACTTC | CATSQGHNYEQYF
TRBJ1-2 | NA | TRBV20-1 | NA | TGCAGTGCTAGAGTTACGGTGGGCTACACCTTC | CSARVTVGYTF
TRBJ2-1 | NA | TRBV10-1 | TRBD2 | TGCGCCAGCAGTGCGGGACTAGCGGGGGCCCAAGCTTACAATGAGCAGTTCTTC | CASSAGLAGAQAYNEQFF
TRBJ1-1 | NA | TRBV15 | NA | TGTGCCACCAGCAGCGACAGGAACACTGAAGCTTTCTTT | CATSSDRNTEAFF
TRBJ2-1 | NA | TRBV7-9 | NA | TGTGCCAGCAGCCCTCCGCAGGGTGCGAACGATTACAATGAGCAGTTCTTC | CASSPPQGANDYNEQFF
TRBJ1-5 | few | TRBV5-8 | NA | TGTGCCAGCAGCTTGGAGATTACAGATCCCAATCAGCCCCAGCATTTT | CASSLEITDPNQPQHF
TRBJ1-1 | once | TRBV28 | TRBD1 | TGTGCCAGCATCAAGACAGGGGGTGGAACTGAAGCTTTCTTT | CASIKTGGGTEAFF
TRBJ1-1 | NA | TRBV7-6 | NA | TGTGCCAGCAGCCTACTACGGCAGGGGAAATCTGAAGCTTTCTTT | CASSLLRQGKSEAFF
TRBJ2-1 | once | TRBV6-5 | NA | TGTGCCAGCAGTTACCGCGGGGTAGGGGATGAGCAGTTCTTC | CASSYRGVGDEQFF
TRBJ1-2 | NA | TRBV6-9 | NA | TGTGCCAGCAGTTATAAGGGTTCCCGGACAGCTAACTATGGCTACACCTTC | CASSYKGSRTANYGYTF
TRBJ2-5 | NA | TRBV29-1 | TRBD2 | TGCAGCGTTGAAGAGTCCCCAGCGGGGGGCCAAGAGACCCAGTACTTC | CSVEESPAGGQETQYF
TRBJ2-7 | NA | TRBV3-1/TRBV3-2 | NA | TGTGCCAGCAGCCAAGAAACAGGGAGCTACGAGCAGTACTTC | CASSQETGSYEQYF
TRBJ1-2 | NA | TRBV13 | TRBD1 | TGTGCCAGCAGCTTAGGACGGGACAGCGAAACTAACTATGGCTACACCTTC | CASSLGRDSETNYGYTF
TRBJ2-4 | NA | TRBV25-1 | TRBD1 | TGTGCCAGCAGTGAATATGCACAGGGGCAAAACATTCAGTACTTC | CASSEYAQGQNIQYF
TRBJ1-6 | NA | TRBV27 | TRBD1 | TGTGCCAGCAGTTCTATCGGGACAGCAAGCTCCTATAATTCACCCCTCCACTTT | CASSSIGTASSYNSPLHF
TRBJ1-1 | NA | TRBV4-1 | NA | TGCGCCAGCAGCCAAGATGACAGACTGAACACTGAAGCTTTCTTT | CASSQDDRLNTEAFF
TRBJ1-4 | NA | TRBV3-1/TRBV3-2 | NA | TGTGCCAGCAGCCAAGATAAGCGGGTAGGAAAACTGTTTTTT | CASSQDKRVGKLFF
TRBJ2-2 | NA | TRBV6-5 | TRBD2 | TGTGCCAGCAGTTCCGCTGGCGGGGGGGCCGGGGAGCTGTTTTTT | CASSSAGGGAGELFF
TRBJ1-2 | NA | TRBV6-6 | NA | TGTGCCAGCAGTCCCCTTATCGGGGTGGTCGGGGGGGGCTATGGCTACACCTTC | CASSPLIGVVGGGYGYTF
TRBJ1-3 | NA | TRBV11-2 | TRBD1 | TGTGCCAGCAGCTCACACGGACAGGGGCGAGGAAACACCATATATTTT | CASSSHGQGRGNTIYF
TRBJ2-1 | NA | TRBV5-1 | TRBD2 | TGCGCCAGCAGCTTGACTAGCGGGGGCAGGGATGAGCAGTTCTTC | CASSLTSGGRDEQFF
TRBJ2-6 | NA | TRBV7-9 | NA | TGTGCAGAGAAGGCGGGACAGATATTCTCTGGGGCCAACGTCCTGACTTTC | CAEKAGQIFSGANVLTF
TRBJ2-3 | NA | TRBV5-1 | TRBD2 | TGCGCCAGCAGCTTGGGCGCGGGGGTAACAGATACGCAGTATTTT | CASSLGAGVTDTQYF
TRBJ1-6 | NA | TRBV13 | TRBD1 | TGTGCCAGCAGCCCTTCGGACAGGAGCTCCTATAATTCACCCCTCCACTTT | CASSPSDRSSYNSPLHF
TRBJ2-5 | NA | TRBV6-5 | NA | TGTGCCAGCAAAGAGGTGGAGACCCAGTACTTC | CASKEVETQYF
TRBJ2-3 | NA | TRBV30 | TRBD2 | TGTGCCTGGAGCCCAGCGGGGGCCTACACAGATACGCAGTATTTT | CAWSPAGAYTDTQYF
TRBJ1-1 | NA | TRBV5-1 | NA | TGCGCCAGCAGCTTGGTTGAGAATGAAGCTTTCTTT | CASSLVENEAFF
TRBJ2-7 | NA | TRBV4-1 | TRBD1 | TGCGCCAGCAGCCCAAACAGGGGTTACGAGCAGTACTTC | CASSPNRGYEQYF
TRBJ2-1 | few | TRBV19 | NA | TGTGCCAGTAAGGGAGCGGCCACGAGTGACAATGAGCAGTTCTTC | CASKGAATSDNEQFF
TRBJ1-5 | NA | TRBV7-9 | NA | TGTGCCAGCAGCCGAGACGGAGAGCGCAATCAGCCCCAGCATTTT | CASSRDGERNQPQHF
TRBJ1-2 | NA | TRBV19 | TRBD1 | TGTGCCAGTAGTATGGAACAGGGGTTGAACTATGGCTACACCTTC | CASSMEQGLNYGYTF
TRBJ2-2 | NA | TRBV6-4 | NA | TGTGCCAGCAGACGGGACACAAACACCGGGGAGCTGTTTTTT | CASRRDTNTGELFF
TRBJ1-2 | NA | TRBV6-5 | NA | TGTGCCAGCACCGAGCTAGTTGTTAACTATGGCTACACCTTC | CASTELVVNYGYTF
TRBJ2-1 | NA | TRBV6-5 | TRBD2 | TGTGCCAGCAGGGGGCTAGCGGGGGCCAATGAGCAGTTCTTC | CASRGLAGANEQFF